This T cell receptor (beta chain) was observed in a study of graft-versus-host responses after intestinal transplantation. At the level of the study: Anti-thymocyte globulin served as induction for all recipients, who then took tacrolimus and steroids for 3 to 4 years. Study observations and caveats: Researchers found peak circulating GvH clone levels linked to early post-transplant HvG declines. The marrow of recipients harbored GvH clones, and ileum or blood showed some of them first.

Comments on this clone: As yet, its antigen is unknown.

Profiling relied on immunoSEQ multiplex PCR, and the TCRdb table lists in-frame clones only, not all of them. This table holds 60,000 to 65,000 clones, approximately 91% found once. V lost 4 bases, J lost 6 bases, and 17 bases lay in between. CDR1 is SGHRS, CDR2 YFSETQ, per germline. There are 15 residues in the CDR3. The sample in question was unstimulated CD8+ T cells sorted from spleen or lymph node cells, obtained before transplant. This TCR came from a human donor who was the organ donor for an intestinal transplant. The chain carries TRBV5-1 and TRBJ2-1, with D maybe TRBD2 (6 bases). The CDR3 DNA reads TGCGCCAGCAGCCCTGATGCGGGGTTGGTCAATGAGCAGTTCTTC. Translated: CASSPDAGLVNEQFF.